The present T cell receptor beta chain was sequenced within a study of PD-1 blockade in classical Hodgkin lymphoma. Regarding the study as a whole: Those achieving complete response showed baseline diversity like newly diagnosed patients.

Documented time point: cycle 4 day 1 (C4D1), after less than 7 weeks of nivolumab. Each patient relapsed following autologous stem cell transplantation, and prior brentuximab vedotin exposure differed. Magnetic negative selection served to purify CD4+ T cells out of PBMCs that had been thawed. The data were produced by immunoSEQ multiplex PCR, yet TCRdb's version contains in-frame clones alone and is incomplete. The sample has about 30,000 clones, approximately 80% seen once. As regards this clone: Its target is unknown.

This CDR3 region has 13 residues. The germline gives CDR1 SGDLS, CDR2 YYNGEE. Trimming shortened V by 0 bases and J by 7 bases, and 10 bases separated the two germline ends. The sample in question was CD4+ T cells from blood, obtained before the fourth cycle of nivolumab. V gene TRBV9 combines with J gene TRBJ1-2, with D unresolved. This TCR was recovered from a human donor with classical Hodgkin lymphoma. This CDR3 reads CASSVVQGSGYTF. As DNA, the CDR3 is TGTGCCAGCAGCGTAGTTCAAGGGTCTGGCTACACCTTC. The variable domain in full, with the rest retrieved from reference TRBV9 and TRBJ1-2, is DSGVTQTPKHLITATGQRVTLRCSPRSGDLSVYWYQQSLDQGLQFLIQYYNGEERAKGNILERFSAQQFPDLHSELNLSSLELGDSALYFCASSVVQGSGYTFGSGTRLTVV.